A single sample is the source of the 17 T cell receptor beta chains below, sequenced in a study of T cell responses to AZD1222 COVID-19 vaccine. This table comes from immunoSEQ multiplex PCR, and its TCRdb copy is limited to in-frame clones, with some not included. The sample carries more than 110,000 clones, about 93% recorded once. Here the sequenced sample was peripheral blood, taken on day 0 of AZD1222 vaccination. These receptors originate from an adult in good health.

This clone appeared a few times. V gene TRBV5-1 combines with J gene TRBJ1-2; D is possibly TRBD1 (6 bases). This CDR3 has 16 amino acids. V lost 4 bases and J lost 4, with 20 bases in between. CDR1 is SGHRS and CDR2 is YFSETQ in the germline V gene. The DNA for the CDR3 is TGCGCCAGCAGCCTTGGGACCGACCAGGGGCTCTATGGCTACACCTTC. It encodes CASSLGTDQGLYGYTF.

This chain connects TRBV21-1 to TRBJ1-4. TRBV21-1 is a known pseudogene. The CDR3 extends over 14 amino acids. Here the CDR3 reads CASSKGTTNEKLFF. DNA for the CDR3: TGTGCCAGCAGCAAAGGGACAACTAATGAAAAACTGTTTTTT.

The chain combines TRBV2 with TRBJ2-2; 10 bases match TRBD1. The J segment lost 5 bases and the V segment lost 5 bases, leaving 11 bases of the junction unmatched. There are 17 residues in the CDR3. In germline, CDR1 is SNHLY, CDR2 FYNNEI. The CDR3 sequence: CASSTPTGTGVTGELFF. The CDR3 region has the DNA TGTGCCAGCAGTACCCCCACCGGGACAGGGGTGACCGGGGAGCTGTTTTTT.

This clone was seen a single time. This chain connects TRBV15 to TRBJ2-3; the match to TRBD2 covers 13 bases. The V gene end was trimmed by 5 bases and the J gene end by 8 bases; junction bases not matched to a gene: 13. The CDR3 runs to 17 residues. Germline-derived CDR1 and CDR2 are LNHNV and YYDKDF (reference sequence). The CDR3 region is CATSLRILAGGLGTQYF. Written as DNA, the CDR3 is TGTGCCACCAGCCTTCGTATACTAGCGGGGGGGCTGGGTACGCAGTATTTT. Full variable domain (missing parts from reference TRBV15 and TRBJ2-3): DAMVIQNPRYQVTQFGKPVTLSCSQTLNHNVMYWYQQKSSQAPKLLFHYYDKDFNNEADTPDNFQSRRPNTSFCFLDIRSPGLGDTAMYLCATSLRILAGGLGTQYFGPGTRLTVL.

The chain links TRBV2 to TRBJ2-3; D gene unclear. V lost 8 bases and J 2 bases, leaving 8 bases between the germline ends. This CDR3 has 12 residues. Germline V gene data show CDR1 as SNHLY and CDR2 as FYNNEI. The chain's CDR3 is CASHSDTDTQYF. The DNA of the CDR3 is TGTGCCAGCCATTCAGACACAGATACGCAGTATTTT.

This clone was counted once. The rearrangement links TRBV9 to TRBJ1-1; 8 bases match TRBD1. The CDR3 sequence is 14 residues long. Germline V gene data show CDR1 as SGDLS and CDR2 as YYNGEE. Losses at the gene ends were 3 bases for V and 7 bases for J; bases not matched to a gene: 8. CDR3 bases: TGTGCCAGCAGCGCACAGGGGGGAATCAATGAAGCTTTCTTT. This gives the protein CASSAQGGINEAFF.

The chain couples TRBV24-1 to TRBJ2-3; possibly TRBD1 for D (5 bases). This CDR3 contains 15 residues. V gave up 5 bases and J gave up 4 bases, with 15 bases separating them. Germline values: CDR1 KGHDR, CDR2 SFDVKD. The CDR3 sequence: CATSVGQGGADTQYF. DNA of the CDR3: TGTGCCACCAGTGTGGGGCAGGGCGGCGCAGATACGCAGTATTTT.

This sequence joins TRBV24-1 and TRBJ1-2; D perhaps matches TRBD1 (6 bases). In germline, CDR1 is KGHDR, CDR2 SFDVKD. The CDR3 length is 16 residues. V was shortened by 2 bases and J by 0 bases, with 12 bases between the two germline ends. The CDR3 DNA follows: TGTGCCACCAGTGATTGGACAGCTTACTCTAACTATGGCTACACCTTC. The encoded protein is CATSDWTAYSNYGYTF.

This rearrangement joins TRBV7-8 to TRBJ1-5; D is unclear. Germline CDR1 and CDR2: SGHVS and FQNEAQ. CDR3 length: 16 amino acids. Between the trimmed V and J ends, which lost 1 base and 3 bases, there was a span of 13 bases. The CDR3 DNA reads as TGTGCCAGCAGCTTAGGGCCCGGACGAGTCAATCAGCCCCAGCATTTT. This gives the protein CASSLGPGRVNQPQHF.

In its sample, this clone was seen once. The V call is TRBV12-3 or TRBV12-4, the J call TRBJ1-1, with a possible D match to TRBD1 (5 bases). There are 13 residues in the CDR3. V was cut by 2 bases and J by 4 bases, with 8 bases left in between. The CDR3 sequence: CASSLFGGTEAFF. DNA of the CDR3: TGTGCCAGCAGTTTATTCGGGGGCACTGAAGCTTTCTTT.

The CDR3 region is CASSQAGGAGELFF. Written as DNA, the CDR3 is TGTGCCAGCAGCCAAGCGGGGGGGGCCGGGGAGCTGTTTTTT. This rearrangement joins TRBV4-2 to TRBJ2-2, with 8 bases lining up with TRBD2. Germline trimming cut 1 base from V and 6 bases from J; bases unmatched to any gene: 1. CDR3 length: 14 residues. Per germline, CDR1 LGHNA and CDR2 YNFKEQ.

Comments on this clone: The CDR3 does not end in the conserved phenylalanine or tryptophan, so this is likely a read error. The limits of the CDR3 on the DNA are not certain, so only TCRdb's listed CDR3 is given. The chain joins TRBV5-5 to TRBJ1-4; the table names TRBD1, a call not compared with the DNA. Germline values: CDR1 SGHKS, CDR2 YYEKEE (reference sequence). 15 amino acids form the CDR3, both terminal residues included. The CDR3 sequence is CASSLTPQGVHLPAL.

The chain uses TRBV19 and TRBJ1-5, with 7 bases that match TRBD1. V gave up 7 bases and J gave up 3 bases; unmatched junction bases: 3. The CDR3 length is 13 residues. Germline CDR1 LNHDA, CDR2 SQIVND (reference sequence). The DNA of the CDR3 is TGTGCCAGTACAGGGGGGTACAATCAGCCCCAGCATTTT. It encodes CASTGGYNQPQHF.

The chain combines TRBV7-9 with TRBJ1-6, with TRBD1 matching 8 bases. The CDR3 extends over 15 amino acids. The germline V gene encodes CDR1 SEHNR and CDR2 FQNEAQ (reference sequence). V was clipped by 5 bases and J by 9 bases; unmatched bases: 9. CDR3 loop: CASSPGQGFASPLHF. CDR3 nucleotides: TGTGCCAGCAGCCCTGGACAGGGTTTTGCTTCACCCCTCCACTTT. Full variable domain (remainder filled in from reference TRBV7-9 and TRBJ1-6): DTGVSQNPRHKITKRGQNVTFRCDPISEHNRLYWYRQTLGQGPEFLTYFQNEAQLEKSRLLSDRFSAERPKGSFSTLEIQRTEQGDSAMYLCASSPGQGFASPLHFGNGTRLTVT.

The rearrangement joins TRBV7-8 to TRBJ2-7; 7 bases align to TRBD2. The germline V gene has CDR1 SGHVS and CDR2 FQNEAQ. With V trimmed by 8 bases and J by 0 bases, 7 bases remained unmatched. CDR3 length: 14 residues. The CDR3 here is CASESTSVSYEQYF. CDR3 DNA: TGTGCCAGCGAAAGTACTAGCGTCTCCTACGAGCAGTACTTC. Based on the CDR3 plus reference TRBV7-8 and TRBJ2-7, the full variable domain is GAGVSQSPRYKVAKRGQDVALRCDPISGHVSLFWYQQALGQGPEFLTYFQNEAQLDKSGLPSDRFFAERPEGSVSTLKIQRTQQEDSAVYLCASESTSVSYEQYFGPGTRLTVT.

The chain couples TRBV2 to TRBJ1-5; D uncertain. The CDR3 is 15 amino acids. CDR1 is SNHLY, CDR2 FYNNEI, per germline. V lost 7 bases, J lost 0 bases, and 13 bases lay in between. CDR3 residues: CASKEQSLSNQPQHF. DNA for the CDR3: TGTGCCAGCAAAGAACAGTCCCTTAGCAATCAGCCCCAGCATTTT.

The J gene is TRBJ1-5, the V gene TRBV6-6; possibly TRBD1 for D (5 bases). The CDR3 spans 13 residues. V was clipped by 2 bases and J by 6 bases, with 8 bases between them. The V gene's germline CDR1 is MNHNY and CDR2 SVGAGI (reference sequence). The CDR3 protein is CASSYLGGQPQHF. The DNA for the CDR3 is TGTGCCAGCAGTTACCTTGGGGGTCAGCCCCAGCATTTT.